These T cell receptor beta chains were read from a single sample in a study of blood T cell repertoires in COVID-19. Profiled with immunoSEQ multiplex PCR; TCRdb holds only in-frame clones, not every one. The sample has 440,000 or so clones; 75% to 90% are singletons. The specimen sequenced was peripheral blood. All receptors derive from a woman aged 40-49 years with COVID-19, enrolled during active disease. The CDR3 runs from the conserved cysteine through the conserved F or W.

j_call v_call cdr3_aa
TRBJ2-3 TRBV19 CASSPRDTLGGRTQYF
TRBJ1-4 TRBV9 CASSFGTGNEKLFF
TRBJ2-1 TRBV25-1 CASSEDSYNEQFF
TRBJ1-4 TRBV11-1 CASSFDRAGTNEKLFF
TRBJ1-2 TRBV19 CASSIRASNYGYTF
TRBJ2-2 TRBV11-3 CASSGRQDPPGELFF
TRBJ2-1 TRBV5-1 CASSYQGYEQFF
TRBJ1-1 TRBV4-2 CASSRGEVGTEAFF
TRBJ1-1 TRBV14 CASSYRGRGTEAFF
TRBJ1-4 TRBV7-2 CASSSQQGTGEKLFF
TRBJ2-7 TRBV4-3 CASSLWTGVTYEQYF
TRBJ1-5 TRBV3-1/TRBV3-2 CASSPGRGNQPQHF
TRBJ1-6 TRBV5-5 CASSPEGGLWSPLHF
TRBJ1-1 TRBV6-6 CASSYEQRNTEAFF
TRBJ2-1 TRBV23-1 CASSHSGTAYNEQFF
TRBJ2-7 TRBV28 CASSSPGQPWEQYF
TRBJ2-3 TRBV2 CASSEPRTSGEDTQYF
TRBJ1-2 TRBV30 CAGRESYGYTF
TRBJ1-2 TRBV2 CASRYTGGGYGYTF
TRBJ1-3 TRBV18 CASSPLQGSGNTIYF
TRBJ1-5 TRBV4-1 CASSRSTGPQPQHF
TRBJ1-1 TRBV5-1 CASSIGHNTEAFF
TRBJ1-2 TRBV5-1 CASSLDRGHADGYTF
TRBJ1-3 TRBV28 CASSFTVPGTYGNTIYF
TRBJ1-3 TRBV5-4 CASRDSPGNTIYF
TRBJ2-2 TRBV2 CASSGAYGRTGELFF
TRBJ2-5 TRBV28 CASSSVTVQETQYF
TRBJ1-5 TRBV5-4 CASSLGTGGDQPQHF
TRBJ2-2 TRBV7-2 CASSFPTGKAGELFF
TRBJ2-7 TRBV7-2 CASSLTGLAGFYEQYF
TRBJ2-1 TRBV18 CASSPAQVNEQFF
TRBJ2-2 TRBV30 CAWTSGRETGELFF
TRBJ2-7 TRBV28 CASMAQMGASSYEQYF
TRBJ2-1 TRBV29-1 CSVFGGSFSYNEQFF
TRBJ1-1 TRBV19 CASSRPPTGSWNTEAFF
TRBJ1-4 TRBV5-1 CASSSQGNAEKLFF
TRBJ2-1 TRBV18 CASSPVGGINEQFF
TRBJ2-6 TRBV5-4 CASSLDLRRIAGAGANVLTF
TRBJ1-6 TRBV7-2 CASSLTGGVKSPLHF
TRBJ1-1 TRBV6-5 CASPKQGAGTEAFF
TRBJ2-1 TRBV4-1 CASSQDKTSGSGSGNEQFF
TRBJ1-4 TRBV6-5 CASRGTGSNEKLFF
TRBJ1-1 TRBV7-3 CASSLSGTGGFMNTEAFF
TRBJ2-6 TRBV15 CATSRSHRGAKAGANVLTF
TRBJ2-7 TRBV6-1 CASSSSPSGPYEQYF
TRBJ1-1 TRBV6-4 CASSPERHTNTEAFF
TRBJ1-2 TRBV27 CASSLAGLNGYTF
TRBJ2-6 TRBV7-2 CASSLVSLSGANVLTF
TRBJ2-7 TRBV5-4 CASSLSTSSYEQYF
TRBJ1-2 TRBV6-5 CASSNTGFYGYTF
TRBJ1-1 TRBV15 CATSTGNRMNTEAFF
TRBJ2-3 TRBV13 CASSWTGGSPDTQYF
TRBJ1-6 TRBV14 CASKDRTNSPLHF